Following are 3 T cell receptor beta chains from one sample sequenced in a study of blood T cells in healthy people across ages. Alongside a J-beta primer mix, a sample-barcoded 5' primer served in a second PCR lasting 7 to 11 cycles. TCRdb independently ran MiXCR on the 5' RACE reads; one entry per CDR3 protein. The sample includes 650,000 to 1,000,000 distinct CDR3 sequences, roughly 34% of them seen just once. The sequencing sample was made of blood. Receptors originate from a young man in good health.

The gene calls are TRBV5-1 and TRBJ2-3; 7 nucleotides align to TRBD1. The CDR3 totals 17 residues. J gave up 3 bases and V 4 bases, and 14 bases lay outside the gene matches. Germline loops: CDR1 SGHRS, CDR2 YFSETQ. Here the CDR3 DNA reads TGCGCCAGCAGCGCCACCACCGTGAGGGGGCTTACAGATACGCAGTATTTT. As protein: CASSATTVRGLTDTQYF. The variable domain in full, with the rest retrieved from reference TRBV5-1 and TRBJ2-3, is KAGVTQTPRYLIKTRGQQVTLSCSPISGHRSVSWYQQTPGQGLQFLFEYFSETQRNKGNFPGRFSGRQFSNSRSEMNVSTLELGDSALYLCASSATTVRGLTDTQYFGPGTRLTVL.

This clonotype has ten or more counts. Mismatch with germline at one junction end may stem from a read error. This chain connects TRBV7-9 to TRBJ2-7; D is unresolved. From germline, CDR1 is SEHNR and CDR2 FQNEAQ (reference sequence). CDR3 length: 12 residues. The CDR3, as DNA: TGCGCCAGCTCCTTGGTTCAATACGAGCAGTACTTC. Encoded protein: CASSLVQYEQYF.

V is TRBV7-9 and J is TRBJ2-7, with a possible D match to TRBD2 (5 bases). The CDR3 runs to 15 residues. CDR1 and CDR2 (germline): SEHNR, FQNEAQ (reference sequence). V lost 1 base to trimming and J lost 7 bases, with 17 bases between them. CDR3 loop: CASSLEEAFRNEQYF. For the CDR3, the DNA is TGTGCCAGCAGCTTAGAGGAGGCGTTCCGCAATGAGCAGTACTTC.